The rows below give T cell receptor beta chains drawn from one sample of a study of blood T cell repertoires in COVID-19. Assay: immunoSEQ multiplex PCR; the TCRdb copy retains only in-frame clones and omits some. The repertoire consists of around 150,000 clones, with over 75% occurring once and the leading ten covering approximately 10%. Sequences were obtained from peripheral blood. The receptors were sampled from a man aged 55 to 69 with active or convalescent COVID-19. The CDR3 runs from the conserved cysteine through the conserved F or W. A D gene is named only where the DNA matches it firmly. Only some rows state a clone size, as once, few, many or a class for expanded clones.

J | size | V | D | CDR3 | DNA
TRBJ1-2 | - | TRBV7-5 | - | CARSLRLRVCGYTF | TGTGCCAGAAGCTTAAGGTTGAGGGTTTGTGGCTACACCTTC
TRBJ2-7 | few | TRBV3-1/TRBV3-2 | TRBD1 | CASSPDRAHEQYF | TGTGCCAGCAGCCCCGACAGGGCTCACGAGCAGTACTTC
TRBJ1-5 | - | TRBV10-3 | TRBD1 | CAISAADRDQPQHF | TGTGCCATCAGTGCAGCGGACAGGGATCAGCCCCAGCATTTT
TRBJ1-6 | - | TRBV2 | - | CATGTPSPLHF | TGTGCCACCGGGACACCCTCACCCCTCCACTTT
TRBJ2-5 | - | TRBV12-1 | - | CASHGGTCTQETQYF | TGTGCCAGCCACGGGGGGACCTGTACCCAAGAGACCCAGTACTTC
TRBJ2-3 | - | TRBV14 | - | CASSPGTYSTDTQYF | TGTGCCAGCAGCCCAGGCACATATAGCACAGATACGCAGTATTTT
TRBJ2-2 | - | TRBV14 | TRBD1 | CASSYNLLLGTGGTGELFF | TGTGCCAGCAGCTACAACCTTTTGCTGGGGACAGGGGGGACCGGGGAGCTGTTTTTT
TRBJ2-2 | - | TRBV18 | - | CASSPSPLAGTGELFF | TGTGCCAGCTCACCATCCCCCCTAGCTGGGACCGGGGAGCTGTTTTTT
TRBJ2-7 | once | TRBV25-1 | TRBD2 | CASSELAGRTYEQYF | TGTGCCAGCAGTGAACTAGCGGGGCGTACATACGAGCAGTACTTC
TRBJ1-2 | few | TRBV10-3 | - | CAISESTSRRIYGYTF | TGTGCCATCAGTGAGTCGACGAGTCGGAGGATCTATGGCTACACCTTC
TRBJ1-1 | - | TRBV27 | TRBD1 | CASSNDRGFRNTEAFF | TGTGCCAGCAGTAACGACAGGGGGTTCAGGAACACTGAAGCTTTCTTT
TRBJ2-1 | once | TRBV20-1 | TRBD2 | CSASWRGGPYNEQFF | TGCAGTGCTAGTTGGCGGGGGGGCCCCTACAATGAGCAGTTCTTC
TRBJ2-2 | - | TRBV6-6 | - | CASKGHGNTGELFF | TGTGCCAGCAAGGGACACGGGAACACCGGGGAGCTGTTTTTT
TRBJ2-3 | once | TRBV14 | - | CASSGSGTDTQYF | TGTGCCAGCAGCGGTAGCGGCACAGATACGCAGTATTTT
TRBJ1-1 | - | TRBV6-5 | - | CASGLGGVTEAFF | TGTGCCAGCGGCTTGGGAGGGGTGACTGAAGCTTTCTTT
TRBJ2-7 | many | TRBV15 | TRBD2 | CATSPGTSDTYEQYF | TGTGCCACCAGCCCCGGGACTAGCGACACCTACGAGCAGTACTTC
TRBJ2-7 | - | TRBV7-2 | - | CASTVNTGWDEQYF | TGTGCCAGCACCGTAAATACAGGGTGGGACGAGCAGTACTTC
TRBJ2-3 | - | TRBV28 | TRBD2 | CASSFSGRGDTQYF | TGTGCCAGCAGTTTTAGCGGGAGGGGAGATACGCAGTATTTT
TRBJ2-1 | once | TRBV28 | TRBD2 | CASSFRREVRDNEQFF | TGTGCCAGCAGTTTCCGGCGGGAGGTCAGGGACAATGAGCAGTTCTTC
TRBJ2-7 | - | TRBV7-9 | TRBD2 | CASSPAGLAGRYEQYF | TGTGCCAGCAGCCCCGCCGGTCTAGCGGGACGCTACGAGCAGTACTTC
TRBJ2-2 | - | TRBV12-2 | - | CASHFILHLVLAGRNTGELFF | TGTGCAAGCCATTTTATCCTCCACCTCGTACTAGCGGGGCGGAACACCGGGGAGCTGTTTTTT
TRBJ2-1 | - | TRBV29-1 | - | CSVESLEGGAREQFF | TGCAGCGTTGAATCCCTCGAGGGGGGGGCCAGAGAGCAGTTCTTC
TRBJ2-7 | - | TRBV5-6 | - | CASSAGQPSRVREQYF | TGTGCCAGCAGCGCCGGACAGCCCAGTCGTGTGAGGGAGCAGTACTTC
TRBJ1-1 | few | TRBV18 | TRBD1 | CASSPRRDRGLYEMNTEAFF | TGTGCCAGCTCACCACGAAGGGACAGGGGGCTCTATGAAATGAACACTGAAGCTTTCTTT
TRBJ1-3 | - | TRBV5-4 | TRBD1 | CASSLDDRVGNTIYF | TGTGCCAGCAGCTTGGACGACAGGGTTGGAAACACCATATATTTT
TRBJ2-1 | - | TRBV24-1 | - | CATSGAPMNEQFF | TGTGCCACCAGTGGAGCACCTATGAATGAGCAGTTCTTC
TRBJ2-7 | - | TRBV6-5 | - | CASGGFYEQYF | TGTGCCAGCGGAGGGTTCTACGAGCAGTACTTC
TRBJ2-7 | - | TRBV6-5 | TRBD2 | CASSYGTSGNYEQYF | TGTGCCAGCAGTTACGGGACTAGCGGGAACTACGAGCAGTACTTC
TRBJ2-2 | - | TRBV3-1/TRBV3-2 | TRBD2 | CASSHRPGSLAENTGELFF | TGTGCCAGCAGCCATCGCCCGGGATCACTAGCGGAGAACACCGGGGAGCTGTTTTTT
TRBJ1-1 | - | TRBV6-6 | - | CASRPVQGSTEAFF | TGTGCCAGCAGGCCAGTCCAGGGAAGCACTGAAGCTTTCTTT
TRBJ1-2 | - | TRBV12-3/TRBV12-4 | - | CASSLEGGGYTF | TGTGCCAGCAGTTTGGAAGGGGGTGGCTACACCTTC
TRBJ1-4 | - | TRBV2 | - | CASREGRTATNEKLFF | TGTGCCAGCAGGGAGGGACGGACCGCAACTAATGAAAAACTGTTTTTT
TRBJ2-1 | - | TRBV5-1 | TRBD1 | CASSLGGTGYNEQFF | TGCGCCAGCAGCTTGGGAGGGACAGGATACAATGAGCAGTTCTTC
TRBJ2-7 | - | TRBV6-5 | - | CASSYWHEQYF | TGTGCCAGCAGTTACTGGCACGAGCAGTACTTC
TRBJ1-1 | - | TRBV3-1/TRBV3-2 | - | CASSLGMGVGTEAFF | TGTGCCAGCAGCCTTGGGATGGGAGTGGGGACTGAAGCTTTCTTT
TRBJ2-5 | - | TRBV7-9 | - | CASSLRGKETQYF | TGTGCCAGCAGCTTAAGAGGAAAAGAGACCCAGTACTTC
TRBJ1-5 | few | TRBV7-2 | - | CASSWEGGYNQPQHF | TGTGCCAGTTCCTGGGAGGGGGGTTACAATCAGCCCCAGCATTTT
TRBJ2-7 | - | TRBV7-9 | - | CASSLGGAGPGYEQYF | TGTGCCAGCAGCTTAGGCGGCGCCGGCCCCGGGTACGAGCAGTACTTC
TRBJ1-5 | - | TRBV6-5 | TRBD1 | CASSPDREVQPQHF | TGTGCCAGCAGCCCCGACAGGGAGGTTCAGCCCCAGCATTTT